This T cell receptor (beta chain) was obtained from a study of blood T cell repertoires in COVID-19. The wider study: Spain, Italy and the United States supplied samples that represented acute and convalescent COVID-19. The analysed material was cDNA or gDNA that came from T cells, B-cell-depleted T cells, or PBMCs.

As originally analysed: Counts of nucleated cells, estimated from reference gene primer amplification, were obtained. The data were produced by immunoSEQ multiplex PCR, yet TCRdb's version contains in-frame clones alone and is incomplete. Clone size and V and J calls were adopted from that table, with D and trimming inferred from the DNA. The sample records more than 95,000 clones, about 88% being singletons. The sequence was obtained from a human donor in a cohort sampled during active COVID-19. Sequenced input: peripheral blood.

The CDR3 loop reads CASSLGEVGQYF. The CDR3 coding sequence is TGTGCCAGCAGCTTAGGAGAGGTGGGGCAGTACTTC. This rearrangement joins TRBV11-3 to TRBJ2-7; D unresolved. Trimming pared 1 base from V and 9 bases from J, leaving 10 bases between. The CDR3 covers 12 residues. Germline loops: CDR1 SGHNT, CDR2 YENEEA.